These 29 T cell receptor beta chains came from one sample sequenced in a study of regulatory T cells in long-lasting Graves disease. Stated time point: newly diagnosed GD, antithyroid drugs for less than 3 months. The TCR library used RNA extracted from PBMCs. TCR beta libraries were built with iRepertoire HTBI primers and Arm-PCR of CDR3 regions. TCRdb re-called the multiplex PCR reads with MiXCR, one entry per CDR3 protein. The data hold a few hundred thousand distinct CDR3 sequences, with 13% observed a single time. These records were also assigned to another study, of T cells in Graves' hyperthyroidism and ophthalmopathy.

Specimen: peripheral blood mononuclear cells (PBMCs), collected at new diagnosis, from a patient treated with antithyroid drugs. The receptors originated from a man aged 25 to 40 with Graves disease.

In regard to this clonotype: It may be a read error: a sequence one base away is much more abundant. The chain employs TRBV12-3 or TRBV12-4 and TRBJ2-3, with D possibly being TRBD2 (5 bases). The CDR3 has 15 amino acids. CDR3 loop: CASSFRGSGTDSQYF. The CDR3 DNA is TGTGCCAGCAGTTTTCGAGGGTCCGGTACAGATTCGCAGTATTTT.

This clonotype was observed a few times. The J gene is TRBJ2-1, the V gene TRBV11-3; D call uncertain. CDR3 length: 12 amino acids. V dropped 5 bases and J dropped 9 bases, with 11 bases sitting between them. CDR1 and CDR2 (germline): SGHNT, YENEEA. The CDR3: CASSRLETEQFF. The DNA for the CDR3 is TGTGCCAGCAGCAGACTGGAGACTGAGCAGTTCTTC.

This clonotype was observed a few times. The chain combines TRBV20-1 with TRBJ1-6; D is ambiguous. CDR3 length: 14 amino acids. CDR1 and CDR2 (germline): DFQATT, SNEGSKA (reference sequence). Trimming cost V 3 bases and J 8 bases, with 14 bases left between them. DNA of the CDR3: TGCAGTGCTAGGTCCGGGAATAACGATTCACCCCTCCACTTT. Translating gives CSARSGNNDSPLHF.

The chain is built from TRBV4-1 and TRBJ1-1, with TRBD1 as a possible D gene (5 bases). The germline V gene has CDR1 MGHRA and CDR2 YSYEKL. Trimming pared 4 bases from V and 7 bases from J, leaving 10 bases between. This CDR3 has 12 residues. The CDR3 sequence is CASSRVTDEAFF. The CDR3 nucleotides read TGCGCCAGCAGCCGGGTGACAGATGAAGCTTTCTTT.

The rearrangement uses TRBV15 and TRBJ2-3, with 7 bases fitting TRBD1. This CDR3 region has 17 residues. From germline, CDR1 is LNHNV and CDR2 YYDKDF (reference sequence). V lost 1 base to trimming and J lost 3 bases; unmatched junction nucleotides: 10. In DNA, the CDR3 is TGTGCCACCAGCAGAGTCACAGGGGTCGTGGCGACAGATACGCAGTATTTT. As protein: CATSRVTGVVATDTQYF.

This clonotype was seen many times. V is TRBV28 and J is TRBJ1-6; the D is unclear. V was trimmed by 3 bases and J by 8 bases, leaving 17 bases between them. Germline V gene lookup returns CDR1 MDHEN and CDR2 SYDVKM. The CDR3 is made up of 16 amino acids. CDR3 amino acids: CASSFPAGVEDSPLHF. DNA of the CDR3: TGTGCCAGCAGTTTCCCCGCGGGCGTCGAGGATTCACCCCTCCACTTT.

This chain links TRBV9 with TRBJ2-1, with TRBD2 identical over 9 bases. V shed 6 bases, J shed 3 bases, and the junction held 10 bases outside the gene matches. Germline V CDR1 and CDR2: SGDLS, YYNGEE. This CDR3 has 16 residues. The CDR3 coding sequence is TGTGCCAGCATGTCTGCGGGAGGGCAAGACTACAATGAGCAGTTCTTC. Amino acids: CASMSAGGQDYNEQFF.

The chain links TRBV5-1 to TRBJ2-2; D perhaps matches TRBD2 (6 bases). Germline values: CDR1 SGHRS, CDR2 YFSETQ. The CDR3 is 16 residues long. Deletions cut 4 bases from V and 6 bases from J, with 19 bases between. As DNA, the CDR3 is TGCGCCAGCAGCGGACCAAGGAGGGGTCGAGCCGGGGAGCTGTTTTTT. Its translation: CASSGPRRGRAGELFF.

This clonotype was seen at least ten times. The rearrangement links TRBV2 to TRBJ2-3; D is unresolved. V lost 3 bases and J 12 bases, leaving 19 bases between the germline ends. Germline CDR1 and CDR2: SNHLY and FYNNEI. The CDR3 contains 14 residues. The CDR3 nucleotides read TGTGCCAGCAGTGACACTCCGGCGCCAGGTCGTCAGTATTTT. Its translation: CASSDTPAPGRQYF.

This rearrangement joins TRBV24-1 to TRBJ2-7, with D tentatively TRBD2 (6 bases). V was trimmed by 4 bases and J by 6 bases, leaving 6 bases between them. This CDR3 has 11 amino acids. The germline V gene has CDR1 KGHDR and CDR2 SFDVKD. The CDR3 nucleotides read TGTGCCACCAGTGACGGGGGCGAGCAGTACTTC. Translated: CATSDGGEQYF.

This clonotype was observed many times. CDR3 sequence (DNA): TGTGCCAGCAGACTGGGACTAGCGGGAGGAGGCACCGGGGAGCTGTTTTTT. It is translated as CASRLGLAGGGTGELFF. The chain employs TRBV7-2 and TRBJ2-2; TRBD2 matches at 15 bases. Per the germline V gene, CDR1 is SGHTA and CDR2 is FQGNSA. The CDR3 is 17 residues long. V trimming: 6 bases; J trimming: 4 bases; junction bases outside the gene matches: 6.

The chain has TRBV5-1 and TRBJ2-7, with 12 bases that match TRBD1. The CDR3 totals 15 residues. Looked up from germline, CDR1 is SGHRS and CDR2 is YFSETQ. V dropped 3 bases and J dropped 6; count of bases not matched to a gene: 7. As DNA, the CDR3 is TGCGCCAGCAGCTCCTCCGGGACAGGGGGCACCGAGCAGTACTTC. It is translated as CASSSSGTGGTEQYF.

Ten or more counts support this clonotype. The genes are TRBV29-1 and TRBJ1-1; the match to TRBD1 covers 7 bases. V was pared by 4 bases and J by 4 bases, with 9 bases of the junction left unmatched. The CDR3 spans 14 residues. Germline V gives CDR1 SQVTM, CDR2 ANQGSEA. Written as DNA, the CDR3 is TGCAGCGTTGTCCGATCACGGGACAGCACTGAAGCTTTCTTT. Protein product: CSVVRSRDSTEAFF.

The CDR3 coding sequence is TGTGCCTGGAGTGTACAGGGGGGGACTAGCGGGAACCTGGTCACAGATACGCAGTATTTT. Protein: CAWSVQGGTSGNLVTDTQYF. The J gene is TRBJ2-3, the V gene TRBV30; 13 positions agree with TRBD2. V was clipped by 0 bases and J by 2 bases; unmatched bases: 14. The CDR3 extends over 20 amino acids. CDR1 GTSNPN and CDR2 SVGIG come from the germline V gene (reference sequence).

This clonotype has just one count. With a much larger clone just one base away, this may be a read error. The V gene is TRBV6-2 or TRBV6-3, the J gene TRBJ1-3, with 10 bases matching TRBD1. This CDR3 has 16 residues. V lost 5 bases, J lost 3 bases, and 7 bases stayed unmatched. Germline V gives CDR1 MNHEY, CDR2 SVGEGT. In DNA form, the CDR3 reads TGTGCCAGCAGTCGACGACAGGGGGCTGTTGGAAACACCATATATTTT. It specifies CASSRRQGAVGNTIYF.

This clonotype has a handful of counts. For the CDR3, the DNA is TGTGCCAGCAGTTTTGGAACCCCCCTGGTGCTAGCGGGAGGTCGGGAGCAGTTCTTC. Translated, it gives CASSFGTPLVLAGGREQFF. The V gene is TRBV27, the J gene TRBJ2-1; TRBD2 aligns across 11 bases. Germline CDR1 and CDR2: MNHEY and SMNVEV (reference sequence). The CDR3 loop spans 19 amino acids. Trimming took 3 bases from V and 10 from J; bases not matched to a gene: 20.

Ten or more counts support this clonotype. This chain joins TRBV7-2 and TRBJ2-5; a possible D gene is TRBD1 (6 bases). This CDR3 contains 14 residues. Deletions cut 5 bases from V and 4 bases from J, with 14 bases between. The V gene's germline CDR1 is SGHTA and CDR2 FQGNSA. The CDR3 spells CASSPDSYRETQYF. CDR3 bases: TGTGCCAGCAGCCCGGACAGTTATAGAGAGACCCAGTACTTC.

This clonotype was detected ten times or more. This chain joins TRBV9 and TRBJ2-5, with TRBD1 identical over 9 bases. The CDR3 sequence is 16 residues long. Germline values: CDR1 SGDLS, CDR2 YYNGEE. J was trimmed by 5 bases and V by 3 bases; bases with no gene match: 11. The CDR3 reads CASSGDKQGARETQYF. The CDR3 coding sequence is TGTGCCAGCAGCGGAGATAAACAGGGGGCGAGGGAGACCCAGTACTTC.

This clonotype was recorded many times. The chain combines TRBV20-1 with TRBJ2-1, with 9 bases identical to TRBD2. The CDR3 extends over 15 amino acids. Germline V gene sequence: CDR1 DFQATT, CDR2 SNEGSKA (reference sequence). J was trimmed by 6 bases and V by 1 base; bases with no gene match: 7. The CDR3 DNA follows: TGCAGTGCTAGAGCCGGGACTAGCTACCGCAATGAGCAGTTCTTC. Protein sequence: CSARAGTSYRNEQFF.

Many counts were recorded for this clonotype. This chain joins TRBV6-1 and TRBJ1-5; 10 positions match TRBD1. The V gene's germline CDR1 is MNHNS and CDR2 SASEGT. This CDR3 is built from 17 residues. V lost 4 bases and J lost 1; bases outside the gene matches: 7. The CDR3 sequence is CASSGSDRGRSNQPQHF. Here the CDR3 DNA reads TGTGCCAGCAGTGGATCTGACAGGGGGCGAAGCAATCAGCCCCAGCATTTT.

The sample holds many counts of this clonotype. The DNA for the CDR3 is TGCAGTGCGCCTATCAATGAGCAGTTCTTC. Translation gives CSAPINEQFF. V and J are TRBV20-1 and TRBJ2-1; D unresolved. This CDR3 has 10 amino acids. The V gene's germline CDR1 is DFQATT and CDR2 SNEGSKA (reference sequence). The V end was cut by 6 bases, the J end by 6 bases, with 6 bases between.

This clonotype was detected many times. The V call is TRBV11-2, the J call TRBJ2-2, with a tentative D call TRBD2 (6 bases). The CDR3 is 15 amino acids. Trimming pared 4 bases from V and 4 bases from J, leaving 13 bases between. Germline values: CDR1 SGHAT, CDR2 FQNNGV. The CDR3 is CASSWKYSGTGELFF. In DNA, the CDR3 is TGTGCCAGCAGCTGGAAGTATAGCGGCACCGGGGAGCTGTTTTTT.

This clonotype was recorded many times. The chain employs TRBV18 and TRBJ1-2; D not certain. The CDR3 covers 14 residues. CDR1 is KGHSH and CDR2 is LQKENI in the germline V gene. With 5 bases removed from V and 8 bases from J, the gap between germline ends came to 18 bases. As DNA, the CDR3 is TGTGCCAGCTCATACATTACAGATCCGAGGGGCTACACCTTC. Its protein product is CASSYITDPRGYTF.

This clonotype was counted between two and nine times. J is TRBJ2-3 and V is TRBV6-1; 12 positions match TRBD2. CDR3 size: 15 residues. Germline V CDR1 and CDR2: MNHNS, SASEGT. V shed 8 bases, J shed 6 bases, and the junction held 9 bases outside the gene matches. This chain's CDR3 is CASLKTSGSFDTQYF. The CDR3 DNA reads as TGTGCCAGCCTAAAGACTAGCGGGAGTTTTGATACGCAGTATTTT.

For this clonotype: Because the CDR3 is missing its conserved closing phenylalanine or tryptophan, this is likely a read error. The genes are TRBV6-2 or TRBV6-3 and TRBJ1-5; 8 bases are a match to TRBD1. V shed 5 bases, J shed 0 bases, and the junction held 6 bases outside the gene matches. The CDR3 has 16 amino acids. Germline assignment: CDR1 MNHEY and CDR2 SVGEGT. CDR3 DNA: TGTGCCAGCAGTCTTACAGGGGGGAATAGCAATCAGCCCCAGCATCTT. It encodes CASSLTGGNSNQPQHL.

This clonotype has at least ten counts. The chain has TRBV6-1 and TRBJ1-5; D remains ambiguous. This CDR3 region has 10 residues. Germline V gene lookup returns CDR1 MNHNS and CDR2 SASEGT. The ends were cut back, 8 bases at V and 4 bases at J, with 3 bases in the middle. DNA of the CDR3: TGTGCCAGCTCAAATCAGCCCCAGCATTTT. Its translation is CASSNQPQHF.

In its sample, this clonotype was seen many times. This rearrangement joins TRBV10-3 to TRBJ2-7; maybe TRBD1 (6 bases). This CDR3 contains 16 residues. Trimming pared 0 bases from V and 2 bases from J, leaving 14 bases between. Germline CDR1 reads ENHRY; CDR2 reads SYGVKD. The CDR3 DNA reads TGTGCCATCAGTGAGTCCAGGGGCCGCGACCCCTACGAGCAGTACTTC. It translates to CAISESRGRDPYEQYF.

In its sample, this clonotype was seen many times. This CDR3 reads CASSTTGSYTDTQYF. Written as DNA, the CDR3 is TGTGCCAGCAGTACCACCGGGTCCTACACAGATACGCAGTATTTT. The genes are TRBV12-3 or TRBV12-4 and TRBJ2-3; D call uncertain. V was cut by 5 bases and J by 2 bases, with 14 bases left in between. This CDR3 contains 15 residues.

There are many counts of this clonotype. This sequence joins TRBV27 and TRBJ2-1, with D possibly being TRBD2 (7 bases). Trimming pared 6 bases from V and 4 bases from J, leaving 19 bases between. Germline V lookup: CDR1 MNHEY, CDR2 SMNVEV (reference sequence). The CDR3 consists of 16 residues. CDR3 bases: TGTGCCAGCAGCCTGCTCTGGGGGAGGGGGTACAATGAGCAGTTCTTC. It is translated as CASSLLWGRGYNEQFF.